What follows describes a single T cell receptor beta chain. Its antigen is undetermined. The data were taken from a study of tissue T cells after allogeneic stem cell transplantation. Overall study context: Of the grafts for graft-versus-host disease patients, several were unmodified and three CD34-selected. Viable blood and marrow gave sorted CD3+ T cells if numbers allowed.

Profiling relied on immunoSEQ multiplex PCR, and the TCRdb table lists in-frame clones only, not all of them. The sample has approximately 30,000 clones, 65% to 90% seen once; the top ten hold over 3%. Study-wide points: Sampling depth was limited, and the cohort was small and clinically varied. Tissue-detected TCR repertoire was only partly captured by blood and spleen T cells.

V trimming: 5 bases; J trimming: 4 bases; junction bases outside the gene matches: 5. The CDR3 is made up of 14 amino acids. Germline V CDR1 and CDR2: MRHNA, SNTAGT. The sequencing used blood, collected before transplantation. This sequence was found in a woman aged 18 to 50 who later had graft-versus-host disease after an allogeneic stem cell transplant. This sequence joins TRBV6-4 and TRBJ2-3; 8 positions agree with TRBD1. Written as DNA, the CDR3 is TGTGCCAGCAGTCCGGACAGGGTAGCAGATACGCAGTATTTT. This encodes CASSPDRVADTQYF.